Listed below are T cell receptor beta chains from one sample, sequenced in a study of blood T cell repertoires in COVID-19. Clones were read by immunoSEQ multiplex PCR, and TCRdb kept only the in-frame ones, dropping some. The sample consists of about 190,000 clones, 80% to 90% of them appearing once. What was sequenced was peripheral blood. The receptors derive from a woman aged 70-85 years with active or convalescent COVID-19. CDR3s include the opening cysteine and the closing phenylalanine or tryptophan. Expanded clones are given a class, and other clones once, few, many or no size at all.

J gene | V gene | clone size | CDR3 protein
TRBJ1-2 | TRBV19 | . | CASSDPGQSYGYTF
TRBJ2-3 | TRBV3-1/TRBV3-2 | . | CASSRGGLAGVPDTQYF
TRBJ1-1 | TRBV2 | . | CASIAGVGTEAFF
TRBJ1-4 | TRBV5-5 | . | CASSSGQGNGEKLFF
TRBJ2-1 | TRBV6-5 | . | CASSYSGPYNEQFF
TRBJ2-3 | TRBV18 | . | CASSPGLAGADTQYF
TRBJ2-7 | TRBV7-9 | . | CASSMSNEQYF
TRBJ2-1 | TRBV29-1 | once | CSVESADTYNEQFF
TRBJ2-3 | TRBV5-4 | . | CASSLSGSTDTQYF
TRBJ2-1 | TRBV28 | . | CASSPSSGSSYNEQFF
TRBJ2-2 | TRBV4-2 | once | CASSQGSRGGRFAGELFF
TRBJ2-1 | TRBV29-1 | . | CSVDLLSKYNEQFF
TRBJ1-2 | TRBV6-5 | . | CASDRGANYGYTF
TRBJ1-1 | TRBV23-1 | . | CATGAGPLF
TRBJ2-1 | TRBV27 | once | CASSQRRGLPRRDSNYNEQFF
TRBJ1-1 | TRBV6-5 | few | CASRRGGPDTEAFF